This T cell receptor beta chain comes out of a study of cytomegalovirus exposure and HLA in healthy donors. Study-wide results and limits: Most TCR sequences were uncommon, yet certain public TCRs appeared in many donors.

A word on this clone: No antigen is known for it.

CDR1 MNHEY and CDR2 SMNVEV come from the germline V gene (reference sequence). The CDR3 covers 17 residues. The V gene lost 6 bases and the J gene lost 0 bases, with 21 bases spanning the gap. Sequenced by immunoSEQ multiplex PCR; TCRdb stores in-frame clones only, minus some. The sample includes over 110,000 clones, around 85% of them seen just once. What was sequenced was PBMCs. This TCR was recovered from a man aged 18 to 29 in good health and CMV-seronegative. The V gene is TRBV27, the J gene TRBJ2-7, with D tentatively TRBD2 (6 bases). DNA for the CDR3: TGTGCCAGCAGACACGCCCGCCTGCGGGATTCCTCCTACGAGCAGTACTTC. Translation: CASRHARLRDSSYEQYF.